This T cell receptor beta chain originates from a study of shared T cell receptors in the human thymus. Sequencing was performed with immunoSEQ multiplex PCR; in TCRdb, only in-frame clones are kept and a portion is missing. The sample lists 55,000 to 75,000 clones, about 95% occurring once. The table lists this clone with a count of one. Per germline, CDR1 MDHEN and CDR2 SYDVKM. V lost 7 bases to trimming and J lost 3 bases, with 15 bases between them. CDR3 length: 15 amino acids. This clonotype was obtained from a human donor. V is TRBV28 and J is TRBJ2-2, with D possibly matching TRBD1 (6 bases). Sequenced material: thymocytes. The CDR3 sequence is CASITGKGDTGELFF. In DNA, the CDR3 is TGTGCCAGCATAACAGGGAAGGGGGACACCGGGGAGCTGTTTTTT.